The present T cell receptor (beta chain) was sequenced within a study of blood T cell repertoires in COVID-19. The repertoire was sequenced with immunoSEQ multiplex PCR; TCRdb's copy has only in-frame clones and lacks some. The data show approximately 300,000 clones, about 82% seen once. There are 14 residues in the CDR3. V was trimmed by 6 bases and J by 0 bases, leaving 9 bases between them. From germline, CDR1 is LNHDA and CDR2 SQIVND (reference sequence). The receptor was derived from a woman between 50 and 59 years old with acute or convalescent COVID-19. Material for sequencing was peripheral blood. The V and J genes are TRBV19 and TRBJ1-3, with a weak D call TRBD1 (5 bases). In DNA form, the CDR3 reads TGTGCCAGTAGAGACAGCAGCTCTGGAAACACCATATATTTT. Translated: CASRDSSSGNTIYF.